These 23 T cell receptor beta chains were all obtained from the same sample, sequenced in a study of cytomegalovirus exposure and HLA in healthy donors (dated by TCRdb to the late 2010s). Libraries came from the immunoSEQ multiplex PCR assay. A mixture of 60 forward primers for TCR Vbeta segments and 13 reverse primers for TCR Jbeta segments was used in the multiplex PCR. TCRdb stores this immuneACCESS table with in-frame sequences only. Part of the clones is absent; in the studies checked, under half of the shortfall reflects unresolved V genes, and no reason is known for the rest. The sample yields 160,000 or so clones; under 85% were counted once. 2% to 2.5% of the sample comes from the top ten. Sequences were obtained from PBMCs. These TCRs come from a human donor in good health.

This chain connects TRBV7-9 to TRBJ2-7; possibly TRBD2 for D (8 bases). CDR3 length: 15 amino acids. V lost 5 bases to trimming and J lost 6 bases, with 20 bases between them. Germline CDR1 is SEHNR and CDR2 is FQNEAQ (reference sequence). This CDR3 is CASSARDSGGREQYF. CDR3 coding DNA: TGTGCCAGCAGCGCACGGGACAGCGGGGGACGCGAGCAGTACTTC. The entire variable domain, with the rest obtained from reference TRBV7-9 and TRBJ2-7, is as follows: DTGVSQNPRHKITKRGQNVTFRCDPISEHNRLYWYRQTLGQGPEFLTYFQNEAQLEKSRLLSDRFSAERPKGSFSTLEIQRTEQGDSAMYLCASSARDSGGREQYFGPGTRLTVT.

The chain couples TRBV7-9 to TRBJ2-1; a weak D match, TRBD1 (6 bases). This CDR3 comprises 15 residues. Looked up from germline, CDR1 is SEHNR and CDR2 is FQNEAQ (reference sequence). Trimming left V 5 bases short and J 7 bases short, with 18 bases between. The DNA for the CDR3 is TGTGCCAGCAGCCGAGTAACAGGGAATGGGAATGAGCAGTTCTTC. Its protein is CASSRVTGNGNEQFF.

By proportion, this clone is medium-sized. The rearrangement joins TRBV6-5 to TRBJ1-2; TRBD1 matches at 8 bases. This CDR3 has 16 residues. With 0 bases clipped from V and 7 bases from J, the junction kept 10 bases outside the gene matches. CDR1 and CDR2 from the germline V gene are MNHEY and SVGAGI. DNA of the CDR3: TGTGCCAGCAGTTACTCCCCCGAAGCAGGGGGCAGTGGCTACACCTTC. It is translated as CASSYSPEAGGSGYTF.

The chain links TRBV5-8 to TRBJ2-1; 10 bases line up with TRBD1. This CDR3 spans 17 amino acids. V was pared by 4 bases and J by 3 bases, with 10 bases of the junction left unmatched. Per the germline V gene, CDR1 is SGHTS and CDR2 is YDEGEE. CDR3 region: CASSTRQGASLYNEQFF. The CDR3 DNA reads as TGTGCCAGCAGCACAAGACAGGGGGCATCCCTCTACAATGAGCAGTTCTTC.

This clone was seen only a few times. This chain joins TRBV7-2 and TRBJ2-2; TRBD1 aligns across 7 bases. Unmatched junction bases numbered 9, after V lost 5 bases and J lost 6 bases. This CDR3 contains 15 residues. Germline V gives CDR1 SGHTA, CDR2 FQGNSA. The CDR3 DNA reads TGTGCCAGCAGCCCCCGACAGGGATGGTCCGGGGAGCTGTTTTTT. It specifies CASSPRQGWSGELFF. Full variable domain (outside the CDR3, taken from reference TRBV7-2 and TRBJ2-2): GAGVSQSPSNKVTEKGKDVELRCDPISGHTALYWYRQSLGQGLEFLIYFQGNSAPDKSGLPSDRFSAERTGGSVSTLTIQRTQQEDSAVYLCASSPRQGWSGELFFGEGSRLTVL.

The J gene is TRBJ2-1, the V gene TRBV7-9, with D possibly being TRBD2 (6 bases). Germline CDR1 reads SEHNR; CDR2 reads FQNEAQ (reference sequence). V was cut by 4 bases and J by 4 bases, with 11 bases left in between. The CDR3 totals 14 residues. The CDR3 coding sequence is TGTGCCAGCAGCTCGACCCGGGAGTACAATGAGCAGTTCTTC. The encoded protein is CASSSTREYNEQFF.

This chain links TRBV11-2 with TRBJ2-7; the D gene is possibly TRBD2 (5 bases). V was pared by 8 bases and J by 2 bases, with 16 bases between. The CDR3 extends over 14 amino acids. Germline loops: CDR1 SGHAT, CDR2 FQNNGV. In DNA form, the CDR3 reads TGTGCCAGCGGAGGTTTCTATCGTGCCTACGAGCAGTACTTC. This encodes CASGGFYRAYEQYF.

The chain employs TRBV7-9 and TRBJ2-2, with 7 nucleotides matching TRBD1. Germline V CDR1 and CDR2: SEHNR, FQNEAQ (reference sequence). V was clipped by 8 bases and J by 2 bases; unmatched bases: 11. The CDR3 sequence is 16 residues long. The CDR3 DNA reads as TGTGCCAGCGGTAGCCGACAGGGCACTAACACCGGGGAGCTGTTTTTT. This translates into CASGSRQGTNTGELFF.

The sample holds a few counts of this clone. The rearrangement links TRBV14 to TRBJ2-7, with D possibly being TRBD2 (6 bases). V lost 4 bases, J lost 3 bases, and 19 bases lay in between. The CDR3 length is 16 residues. CDR1 and CDR2 (germline): SGHDN, FVKESK. The CDR3 protein is CASSPLGKGGHYEQYF. The CDR3 bases are TGTGCCAGCAGCCCCTTGGGAAAGGGAGGCCACTACGAGCAGTACTTC. Filled out from reference TRBV14 and TRBJ2-7, the complete variable domain reads EAGVTQFPSHSVIEKGQTVTLRCDPISGHDNLYWYRRVMGKEIKFLLHFVKESKQDESGMPNNRFLAERTGGTYSTLKVQPAELEDSGVYFCASSPLGKGGHYEQYFGPGTRLTVT.

The rearrangement links TRBV7-6 to TRBJ2-7, with D tentatively TRBD1 (6 bases). From germline, CDR1 is SGHVS and CDR2 FNYEAQ. V lost 0 bases and J 0 bases, leaving 12 bases between the germline ends. The CDR3 runs to 16 residues. The CDR3 DNA is TGTGCCAGCAGCTTAGCGCCACAGGGTTTCTCCTACGAGCAGTACTTC. This codes for CASSLAPQGFSYEQYF. The entire variable domain, with the rest obtained from reference TRBV7-6 and TRBJ2-7, is as follows: GAGVSQSPRYKVTKRGQDVALRCDPISGHVSLYWYRQALGQGPEFLTYFNYEAQQDKSGLPNDRFSAERPEGSISTLTIQRTEQRDSAMYRCASSLAPQGFSYEQYFGPGTRLTVT.

This chain uses TRBV30 with TRBJ2-1; 8 nucleotides line up with TRBD1. The V segment lost 2 bases and the J segment 7 bases; nucleotides outside the gene matches: 7. In germline, CDR1 is GTSNPN, CDR2 SVGIG (reference sequence). This CDR3 has 14 amino acids. CDR3 in DNA: TGTGCCTGGAGTCCCGGGACAGGAGGAAATGAGCAGTTCTTC. This encodes CAWSPGTGGNEQFF.

The V call is TRBV2, the J call TRBJ2-2; 8 bases match TRBD1. This CDR3 comprises 14 residues. Per germline, CDR1 SNHLY and CDR2 FYNNEI. Trimming removed 4 bases from V and 6 bases from J; junction bases left unmatched: 4. CDR3 sequence reads: CASSVDRGSGELFF. CDR3 nucleotides: TGTGCCAGCAGTGTTGACAGGGGATCCGGGGAGCTGTTTTTT.

V gene TRBV5-1 combines with J gene TRBJ2-2, with D unclear. The CDR3 sequence is 14 residues long. The V end lost 0 bases, the J end lost 2 bases, and 5 bases lay between the germline ends. From germline, CDR1 is SGHRS and CDR2 YFSETQ. CDR3 in amino acids: CASSLARNTGELFF. CDR3 sequence (DNA): TGCGCCAGCAGCTTGGCGCGAAACACCGGGGAGCTGTTTTTT. Combining the CDR3 with reference TRBV5-1 and TRBJ2-2 gives the whole variable domain KAGVTQTPRYLIKTRGQQVTLSCSPISGHRSVSWYQQTPGQGLQFLFEYFSETQRNKGNFPGRFSGRQFSNSRSEMNVSTLELGDSALYLCASSLARNTGELFFGEGSRLTVL.

This clone was observed a single time. This chain links TRBV11-2 with TRBJ2-1; D unresolved. V was cut by 1 base and J by 9 bases, with 7 bases left in between. This CDR3 contains 12 residues. Germline V gives CDR1 SGHAT, CDR2 FQNNGV. The CDR3 DNA is TGTGCCAGCAGCTTAGGACTGGGTGAGCAGTTCTTC. It yields the protein CASSLGLGEQFF.

The CDR3: CASSGARRDTQYF. Written as DNA, the CDR3 is TGTGCCAGTAGTGGAGCCCGGAGAGATACGCAGTATTTT. The V call is TRBV19, the J call TRBJ2-3; D not certain. The V end lost 5 bases, the J end lost 5 bases, and 11 bases lay between the germline ends. Germline assignment: CDR1 LNHDA and CDR2 SQIVND (reference sequence). CDR3 length: 13 amino acids.

This clone has a handful of counts. The chain couples TRBV7-9 to TRBJ1-5; 9 nucleotides agree with TRBD1. The CDR3 length is 15 residues. J lost 1 base, V lost 4 bases, and 2 bases had no gene match. Germline CDR1 reads SEHNR; CDR2 reads FQNEAQ (reference sequence). CDR3 loop: CASSSGQGSNQPQHF. The CDR3 region has the DNA TGTGCCAGCAGCTCCGGACAGGGGAGCAATCAGCCCCAGCATTTT.

Notes on this clone: At one of its ends the junction is not consistent with the germline gene, which may arise from a read error. The chain links TRBV9 to TRBJ2-2, with a possible D match to TRBD2 (5 bases). Germline lookup yields CDR1 SGDLS and CDR2 YYNGEE. The length of the CDR3 is 13 residues. CDR3 protein: CASSVVGSGEPFF. The CDR3 region has the DNA TGTGCCAGCAGCGTAGTAGGGTCCGGGGAGCCGTTTTTT.

The genes are TRBV6-1 and TRBJ2-7; 9 bases fit TRBD1. This CDR3 is 14 amino acids long. V trimming: 6 bases; J trimming: 5 bases; junction bases outside the gene matches: 8. Germline values: CDR1 MNHNS, CDR2 SASEGT. The CDR3 spells CASRLDRGFDEQYF. The CDR3 nucleotides read TGTGCCAGCAGACTAGACAGGGGGTTCGACGAGCAGTACTTC.

The chain carries TRBV14 and TRBJ1-1; the match to TRBD1 covers 7 bases. This CDR3 is built from 14 residues. V lost 4 bases and J lost 5; bases outside the gene matches: 7. Germline loops: CDR1 SGHDN, CDR2 FVKESK. The CDR3 loop reads CASSRVTGWTEAFF. In DNA form, the CDR3 reads TGTGCCAGCAGCCGAGTGACAGGGTGGACTGAAGCTTTCTTT.

This clone turned up a few times. The chain recombines TRBV4-1 with TRBJ1-1, with D hard to call. Germline CDR1 is MGHRA and CDR2 is YSYEKL. The germline V and J ends were trimmed by 4 bases and 1 base, with 7 bases remaining between them. This CDR3 has 13 amino acids. The CDR3 DNA reads TGCGCCAGCAGCCCTCAGGCGAACACTGAAGCTTTCTTT. Translation: CASSPQANTEAFF.

This sequence joins TRBV5-1 and TRBJ1-1; D unresolved. The V end lost 0 bases, the J end lost 3 bases, and 12 bases lay between the germline ends. This CDR3 contains 15 residues. The germline V gene has CDR1 SGHRS and CDR2 YFSETQ. CDR3 amino acids: CASSLVPGFDTEAFF. Here the CDR3 DNA reads TGCGCCAGCAGCTTGGTTCCGGGTTTCGACACTGAAGCTTTCTTT.

V and J are TRBV7-3 and TRBJ2-7; 9 bases agree with TRBD1. After removal of 4 bases from V and 5 bases from J, the junction contained 9 bases not matched to a gene. The V gene's germline CDR1 is SGHTA and CDR2 FQGTGA. This CDR3 contains 15 residues. The CDR3 protein is CASSSGQGRFNEQYF. The CDR3 DNA follows: TGTGCCAGCAGCTCCGGACAGGGGCGTTTTAACGAGCAGTACTTC.

The chain links TRBV11-2 to TRBJ2-1, with 8 nucleotides matching TRBD2. J was trimmed by 4 bases and V by 5 bases; bases with no gene match: 4. The CDR3 extends over 14 amino acids. Germline V CDR1 and CDR2: SGHAT, FQNNGV. For the CDR3, the DNA is TGTGCCAGCAGCCCTTCGGGGGGGTACAATGAGCAGTTCTTC. It encodes CASSPSGGYNEQFF.